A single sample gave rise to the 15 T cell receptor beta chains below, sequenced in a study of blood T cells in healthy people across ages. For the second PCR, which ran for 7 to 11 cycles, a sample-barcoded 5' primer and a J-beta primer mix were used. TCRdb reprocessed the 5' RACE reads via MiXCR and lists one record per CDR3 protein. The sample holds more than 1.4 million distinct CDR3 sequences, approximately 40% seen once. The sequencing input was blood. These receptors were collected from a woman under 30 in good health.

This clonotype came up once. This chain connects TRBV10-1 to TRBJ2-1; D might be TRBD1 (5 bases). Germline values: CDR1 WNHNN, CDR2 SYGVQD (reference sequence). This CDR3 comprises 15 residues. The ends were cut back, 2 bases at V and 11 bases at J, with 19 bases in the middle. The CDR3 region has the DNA TGCGCCAGCAGTGAGGTTGGGGCAGGCACAAGGAAGCAGTTCTTC. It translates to CASSEVGAGTRKQFF.

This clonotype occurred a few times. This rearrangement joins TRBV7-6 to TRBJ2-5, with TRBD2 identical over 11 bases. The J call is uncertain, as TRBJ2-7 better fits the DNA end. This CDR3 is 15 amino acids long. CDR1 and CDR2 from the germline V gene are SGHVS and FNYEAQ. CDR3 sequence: CASSATSGRNYEQYF. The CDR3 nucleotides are TGTGCCAGCAGCGCTACTAGCGGGAGAAACTACGAGCAGTACTTC.

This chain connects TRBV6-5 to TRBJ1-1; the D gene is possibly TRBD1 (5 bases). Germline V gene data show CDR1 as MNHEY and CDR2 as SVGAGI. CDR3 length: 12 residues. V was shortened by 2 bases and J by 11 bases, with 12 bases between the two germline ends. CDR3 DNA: TGTGCCAGCAGTTACCGCCAGGGCTGGGCTTTCTTT. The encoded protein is CASSYRQGWAFF.

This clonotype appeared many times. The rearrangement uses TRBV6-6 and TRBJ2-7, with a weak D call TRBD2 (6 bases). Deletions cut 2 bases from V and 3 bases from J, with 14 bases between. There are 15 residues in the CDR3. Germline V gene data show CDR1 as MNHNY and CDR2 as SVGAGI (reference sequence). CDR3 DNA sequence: TGTGCCAGCAGTTACGGGGACTCATATATCTACGAGCAGTACTTC. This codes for CASSYGDSYIYEQYF.

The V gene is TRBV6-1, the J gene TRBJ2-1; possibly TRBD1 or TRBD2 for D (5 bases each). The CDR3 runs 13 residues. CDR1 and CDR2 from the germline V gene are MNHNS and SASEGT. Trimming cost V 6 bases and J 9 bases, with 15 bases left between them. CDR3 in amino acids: CASRNLGVGEQFF. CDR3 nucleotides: TGTGCCAGCAGAAACTTGGGGGTCGGTGAGCAGTTCTTC.

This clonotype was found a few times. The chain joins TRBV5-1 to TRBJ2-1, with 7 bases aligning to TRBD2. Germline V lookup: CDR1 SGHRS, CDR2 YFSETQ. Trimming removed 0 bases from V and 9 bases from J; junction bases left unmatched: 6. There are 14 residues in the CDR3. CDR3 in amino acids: CASSLDLGLGEQFF. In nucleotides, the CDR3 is TGCGCCAGCAGCTTGGATCTTGGACTAGGTGAGCAGTTCTTC.

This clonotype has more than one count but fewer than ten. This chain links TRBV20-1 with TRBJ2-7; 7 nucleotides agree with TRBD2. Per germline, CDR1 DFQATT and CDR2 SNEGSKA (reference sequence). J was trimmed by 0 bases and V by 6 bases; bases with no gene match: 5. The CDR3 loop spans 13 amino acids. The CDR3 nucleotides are TGCAGTGCCACTAGCGCAAGCTCCTACGAGCAGTACTTC. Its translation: CSATSASSYEQYF.

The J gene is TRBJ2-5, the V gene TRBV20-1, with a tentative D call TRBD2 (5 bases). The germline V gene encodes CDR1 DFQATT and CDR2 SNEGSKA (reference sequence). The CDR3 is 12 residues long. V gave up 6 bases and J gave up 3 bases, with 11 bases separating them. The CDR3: CSAEREEETQYF. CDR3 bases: TGCAGTGCGGAACGGGAAGAAGAGACCCAGTACTTC.

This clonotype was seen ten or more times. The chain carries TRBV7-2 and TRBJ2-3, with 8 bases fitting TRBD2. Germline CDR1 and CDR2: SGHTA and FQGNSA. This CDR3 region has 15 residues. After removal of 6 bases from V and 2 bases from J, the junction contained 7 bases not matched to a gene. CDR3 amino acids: CASSLTSGYTDTQYF. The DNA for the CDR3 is TGTGCCAGCAGTTTAACTAGCGGTTACACAGATACGCAGTATTTT.

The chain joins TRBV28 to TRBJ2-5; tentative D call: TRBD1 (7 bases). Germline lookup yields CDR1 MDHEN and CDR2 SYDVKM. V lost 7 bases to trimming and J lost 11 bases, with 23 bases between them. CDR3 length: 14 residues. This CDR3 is CASTRQGGVNEQYF. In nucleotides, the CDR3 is TGTGCCAGCACCAGGCAGGGGGGTGTGAATGAGCAGTACTTC.

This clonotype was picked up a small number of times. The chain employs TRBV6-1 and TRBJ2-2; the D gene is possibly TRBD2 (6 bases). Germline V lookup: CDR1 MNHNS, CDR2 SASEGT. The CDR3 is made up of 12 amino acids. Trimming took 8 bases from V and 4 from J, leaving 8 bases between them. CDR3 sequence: CASQGGTGELFF. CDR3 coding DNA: TGTGCCAGCCAGGGAGGCACCGGGGAGCTGTTTTTT.

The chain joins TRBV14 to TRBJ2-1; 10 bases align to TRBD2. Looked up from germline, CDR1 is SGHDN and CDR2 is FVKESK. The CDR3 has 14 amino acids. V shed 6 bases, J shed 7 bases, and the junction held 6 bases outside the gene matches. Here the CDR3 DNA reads TGTGCCAGCAGGAGCCTAGCGGGGGTTAATGAGCAGTTCTTC. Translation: CASRSLAGVNEQFF.

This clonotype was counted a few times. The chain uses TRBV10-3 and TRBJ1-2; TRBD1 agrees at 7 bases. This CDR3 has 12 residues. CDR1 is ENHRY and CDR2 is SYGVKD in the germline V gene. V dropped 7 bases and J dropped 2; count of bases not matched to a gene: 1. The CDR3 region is CAITGQNYGYTF. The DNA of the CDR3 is TGTGCCATCACGGGACAGAACTATGGCTACACCTTC.

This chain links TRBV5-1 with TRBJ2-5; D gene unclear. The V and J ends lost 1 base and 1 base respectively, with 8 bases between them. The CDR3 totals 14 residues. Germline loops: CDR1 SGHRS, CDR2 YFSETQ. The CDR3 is CASSLMSVQETQYF. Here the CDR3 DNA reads TGCGCCAGCAGCTTGATGTCGGTCCAAGAGACCCAGTACTTC.

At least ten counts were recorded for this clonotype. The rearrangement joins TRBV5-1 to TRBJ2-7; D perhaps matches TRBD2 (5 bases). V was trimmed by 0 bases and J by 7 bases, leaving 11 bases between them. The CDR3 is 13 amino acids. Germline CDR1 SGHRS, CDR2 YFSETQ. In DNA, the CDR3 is TGCGCCAGCAGCTTGGACGGGGTAGGGGAGCAGTACTTC. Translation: CASSLDGVGEQYF.